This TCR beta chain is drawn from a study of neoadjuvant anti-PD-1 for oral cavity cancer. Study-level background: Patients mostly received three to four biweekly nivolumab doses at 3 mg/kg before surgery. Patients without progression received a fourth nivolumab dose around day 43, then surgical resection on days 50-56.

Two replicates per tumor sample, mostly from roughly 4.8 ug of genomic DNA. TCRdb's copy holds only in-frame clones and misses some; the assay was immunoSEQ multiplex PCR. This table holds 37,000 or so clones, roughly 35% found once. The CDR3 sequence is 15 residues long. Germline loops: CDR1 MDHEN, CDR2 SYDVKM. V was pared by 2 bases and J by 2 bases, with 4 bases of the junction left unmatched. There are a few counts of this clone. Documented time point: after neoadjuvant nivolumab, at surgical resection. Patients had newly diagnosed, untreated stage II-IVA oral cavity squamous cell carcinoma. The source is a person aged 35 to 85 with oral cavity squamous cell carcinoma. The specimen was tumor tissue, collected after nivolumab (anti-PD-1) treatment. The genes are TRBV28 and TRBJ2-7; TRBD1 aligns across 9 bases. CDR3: CASSLAGTGTYEQYF. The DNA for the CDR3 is TGTGCCAGCAGTTTAGCCGGGACAGGGACCTACGAGCAGTACTTC.